This TCR beta chain was obtained from a study of cytomegalovirus exposure and HLA in healthy donors. Overall study context: Inside one of the first data releases sat around 86 million unique TCRs taken from HLA-typed donors. The Caucasian-associated ancestry cluster contained 81% of the roughly 400 genotyped donors.

Primers: 60 Vbeta forward and 13 Jbeta reverse. The data were produced by immunoSEQ multiplex PCR, yet TCRdb's version contains in-frame clones alone and is incomplete. The table lists approximately 30,000 clones, with around 3.5% in the top ten. A word on this clone: The antigen is unknown.

Findings and caveats of the study: Most TCR beta V segments were productive about 87% or about 30% of the time in an earlier analysis. The investigators catalogued some 160 TCR beta chains as cytomegalovirus-associated.

V lost 4 bases to trimming and J lost 6 bases; unmatched junction nucleotides: 10. Germline CDR1 reads SGHRS; CDR2 reads YFSETQ. The CDR3 runs 17 residues. This chain links TRBV5-1 with TRBJ2-2; 12 bases map to TRBD1. The receptor's source is a woman aged 40 to 55 in good health and CMV-seropositive. Material for sequencing was PBMCs. The CDR3 DNA sequence: TGCGCCAGCAGCCAAAATCCGGGACAGGGGGCGGCCGGGGAGCTGTTTTTT. Translation: CASSQNPGQGAAGELFF.